The clone carrying this TCR beta chain was counted a few times. Its matching antigen is unknown. V shed 3 bases and J shed 9 bases, with 15 bases lying between them. Germline-derived CDR1 and CDR2 are SEHNR and FQNEAQ (reference sequence). This CDR3 has 14 amino acids. PCR employed 60 Vbeta and 13 Jbeta primers. The table came from immunoSEQ multiplex PCR; TCRdb's copy has only in-frame clones and leaves some out. The sample has some 130,000 clones; 77% are singletons. The data stem from a study of cytomegalovirus exposure and HLA in healthy donors. Study results and limitations: In an earlier analysis, most TCR beta V segments were productive about 87% or about 30% of the time.

The TCR originated in a male donor in good health and CMV-seropositive. The V and J genes are TRBV7-9 and TRBJ2-1; D is unclear. Material for sequencing was PBMCs. CDR3 nucleotide sequence: TGTGCCAGCAGCTTGTTACCGGTTTACGGTGAGCAGTTCTTC. Protein product: CASSLLPVYGEQFF.